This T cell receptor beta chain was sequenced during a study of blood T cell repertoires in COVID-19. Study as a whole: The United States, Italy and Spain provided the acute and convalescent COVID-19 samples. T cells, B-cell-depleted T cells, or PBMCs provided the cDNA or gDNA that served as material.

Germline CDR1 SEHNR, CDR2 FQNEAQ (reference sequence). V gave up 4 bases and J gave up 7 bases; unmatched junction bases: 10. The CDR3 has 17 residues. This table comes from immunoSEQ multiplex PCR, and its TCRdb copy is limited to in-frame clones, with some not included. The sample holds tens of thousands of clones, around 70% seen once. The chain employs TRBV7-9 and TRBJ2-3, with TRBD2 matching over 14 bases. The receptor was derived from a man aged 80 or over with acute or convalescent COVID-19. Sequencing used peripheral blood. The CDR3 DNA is TGTGCCAGCAGCTCCCTTACGGGACTAGCGGGAGTAAATACGCAGTATTTT. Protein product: CASSSLTGLAGVNTQYF.